The 14 T cell receptor beta chains below come from one sample, sequenced in a study of T-cell memory formation after mild COVID-19. Via MiXCR, TCRdb re-called the 5' RACE reads, giving one row per CDR3 protein. The sample contains about 260,000 distinct CDR3 sequences, roughly 8.2% of which appear only once. Sequencing used PBMCs or a T cell subset sorted from them (not recorded which). Receptors originate from a man younger than 35 who had mild COVID-19 (a few samples of this study predate the infection). Cell type and time point are not known.

The gene calls are TRBV7-6 and TRBJ2-1; D uncertain. The length of the CDR3 is 12 residues. The V end lost 5 bases, the J end lost 12 bases, and 14 bases lay between the germline ends. Germline values: CDR1 SGHVS, CDR2 FNYEAQ. CDR3 sequence (DNA): TGTGCCAGCAGCGACTTTCGTGAAGGGCAGTTCTTC. Its protein is CASSDFREGQFF. The entire variable domain, with the rest obtained from reference TRBV7-6 and TRBJ2-1, is as follows: GAGVSQSPRYKVTKRGQDVALRCDPISGHVSLYWYRQALGQGPEFLTYFNYEAQQDKSGLPNDRFSAERPEGSISTLTIQRTEQRDSAMYRCASSDFREGQFFGPGTRLTVL.

This clonotype was counted between two and nine times. The V and J genes are TRBV27 and TRBJ1-2; D unresolved. Trimming took 4 bases from V and 2 from J, leaving 14 bases between them. CDR3 length: 15 residues. CDR1 MNHEY and CDR2 SMNVEV come from the germline V gene (reference sequence). The CDR3 coding sequence is TGTGCCAGCAGTTCTCACCCCGGGTACAACTATGGCTACACCTTC. Protein product: CASSSHPGYNYGYTF.

V usage is TRBV11-2 and J usage is TRBJ1-4; D gene unclear. Germline CDR1 and CDR2: SGHAT and FQNNGV. This CDR3 region has 15 residues. V was cut by 1 base and J by 8 bases, with 14 bases left in between. CDR3 in DNA: TGTGCCAGCAGCTTAGGTCCGGGGTTCAAGGAAAAACTGTTTTTT. It codes for CASSLGPGFKEKLFF.

The chain combines TRBV7-3 with TRBJ2-5; D perhaps matches TRBD1 (6 bases). V was pared by 1 base and J by 5 bases, with 8 bases between. The CDR3 has 13 residues. CDR1 SGHTA and CDR2 FQGTGA come from the germline V gene. The CDR3 spells CASSLIQGETQYF. CDR3 sequence (DNA): TGTGCCAGCAGCTTAATACAGGGTGAGACCCAGTACTTC.

This clonotype has a handful of counts. The CDR3 sequence is CSARAGVGNQPQHF. As DNA, the CDR3 is TGCAGTGCCCGAGCAGGGGTCGGCAATCAGCCCCAGCATTTT. The rearrangement links TRBV20-1 to TRBJ1-5, with D possibly being TRBD1 (6 bases). The CDR3 has 14 amino acids. V was clipped by 6 bases and J by 2 bases, with 14 bases between them. CDR1 is DFQATT and CDR2 is SNEGSKA in the germline V gene (reference sequence).

Only a few counts were recorded for this clonotype. V usage is TRBV15 and J usage is TRBJ2-7; possibly TRBD2 for D (5 bases). The CDR3 is 14 residues long. V dropped 4 bases and J dropped 12 bases, with 22 bases sitting between them. Germline CDR1 is LNHNV and CDR2 is YYDKDF (reference sequence). CDR3: CATSIGRTPTSRYF. For the CDR3, the DNA is TGTGCCACCAGCATAGGTAGGACTCCCACAAGCCGGTACTTC.

In this sample, this clonotype turned up a few times. The rearrangement links TRBV7-2 to TRBJ2-2, with TRBD2 identical over 8 bases. The germline V gene has CDR1 SGHTA and CDR2 FQGNSA. Germline trimming cut 4 bases from V and 9 bases from J; bases unmatched to any gene: 10. The CDR3 length is 15 residues. The CDR3 loop reads CASSSSGGGTRELFF. In nucleotides, the CDR3 is TGTGCCAGCAGCTCGTCTGGCGGGGGGACTCGGGAGCTGTTTTTT.

The chain combines TRBV6-6 with TRBJ1-1, with D unclear. V shed 6 bases and J shed 0 bases, with 17 bases lying between them. Germline V gene sequence: CDR1 MNHNY, CDR2 SVGAGI (reference sequence). The CDR3 is made up of 16 amino acids. CDR3 DNA: TGTGCCAGCAGCGAAAACCCACACCACGTGAACACTGAAGCTTTCTTT. It yields the protein CASSENPHHVNTEAFF.

There are many counts of this clonotype. CDR3 protein: CASSSGATYGYTF. CDR3 DNA: TGTGCCAGCAGCTCCGGGGCCACCTATGGCTACACCTTC. This chain joins TRBV12-3 or TRBV12-4 and TRBJ1-2; D may be TRBD1 (5 bases). With 6 bases removed from V and 4 bases from J, the gap between germline ends came to 12 bases. This CDR3 has 13 amino acids.

This clonotype was seen at least ten times. The chain joins TRBV7-8 to TRBJ2-3, with D perhaps given as TRBD1 or TRBD2 (5 bases each). In germline, CDR1 is SGHVS, CDR2 FQNEAQ. Trimming cost V 5 bases and J 2 bases, with 17 bases left between them. The CDR3 is made up of 16 amino acids. CDR3 region: CASSPRAGRPTDTQYF. The CDR3 nucleotides read TGTGCCAGCAGCCCCAGGGCGGGCAGGCCCACAGATACGCAGTATTTT.

V usage is TRBV6-5 and J usage is TRBJ2-1, with D maybe TRBD2 (5 bases). The CDR3 is made up of 14 amino acids. The germline V gene has CDR1 MNHEY and CDR2 SVGAGI. V lost 2 bases to trimming and J lost 8 bases, with 13 bases between them. CDR3 region: CASSYLLEGHEQFF. CDR3 nucleotide sequence: TGTGCCAGCAGTTACCTCTTAGAGGGCCATGAGCAGTTCTTC.

This chain connects TRBV7-3 to TRBJ2-3, with unresolved D. The CDR3 contains 14 residues. Germline lookup yields CDR1 SGHTA and CDR2 FQGTGA. Trimming removed 5 bases from V and 6 bases from J, with 15 bases in between. CDR3 residues: CASSPDESIDTQYF. As DNA, the CDR3 is TGTGCCAGCAGCCCGGACGAATCTATCGATACGCAGTATTTT.

CDR3 nucleotide sequence: TGCAGTGCTAGACTGACACACAGCACAGATACGCAGTATTTT. Translating gives CSARLTHSTDTQYF. The chain combines TRBV20-1 with TRBJ2-3, with D unresolved. Trimming stripped 2 bases from V and 0 bases from J, with 9 bases between. The germline V gene has CDR1 DFQATT and CDR2 SNEGSKA (reference sequence). The CDR3 spans 14 residues.

The V gene is TRBV5-1, the J gene TRBJ2-3; TRBD2 is a possible D gene (5 bases). The CDR3 has 15 residues. The germline V and J ends were trimmed by 4 bases and 0 bases, with 12 bases remaining between them. Looked up from germline, CDR1 is SGHRS and CDR2 is YFSETQ. Here the CDR3 DNA reads TGCGCCAGCAGCCTGAGGGTTCGCAGCACAGATACGCAGTATTTT. Protein sequence: CASSLRVRSTDTQYF.